This entry features one TCR beta chain sequence. Between the trimmed V and J ends, which lost 4 bases and 2 bases, there was a span of 13 bases. The V gene's germline CDR1 is MRHNA and CDR2 SNTAGT. The CDR3 contains 15 residues. The record originates from a study of T cell responses to AZD1222 COVID-19 vaccine. Libraries were prepared by immunoSEQ multiplex PCR; TCRdb keeps only in-frame clonotypes and omits some of them. The sample carries 130,000 or so clones, about 93% recorded once. Sample: peripheral blood, taken on day 0 of AZD1222 vaccination. The source of this sequence is an adult in good health. The rearrangement joins TRBV6-4 to TRBJ2-3, with a weak D call TRBD1 (8 bases). The CDR3 DNA reads TGTGCCAGCAGTGCAACAGGGGGGGCCACAGATACGCAGTATTTT. Protein product: CASSATGGATDTQYF.